The entry below describes one T cell receptor beta chain. Its antigen remains unidentified. This specimen comes from a study of lymphopenia after photon versus proton radiotherapy. Germline-derived CDR1 and CDR2 are LNHDA and SQIVND (reference sequence). Trimming took 3 bases from V and 0 from J, leaving 7 bases between them. The CDR3 extends over 14 amino acids. The protocol was immunoSEQ multiplex PCR, while the TCRdb copy is restricted to in-frame clones and leaves out a portion. This sample has some 40,000 clones, with 92% found just once. Study-level findings and limits: Under photons, naive T cells and diversity fell while effector/memory populations rose. Survival link was tested only in deceased patients; proton benefit remains a possibility.

The source of this sequence is a man in his sixties with cholangiocarcinoma. The gene calls are TRBV19 and TRBJ2-3; D ambiguous. This specimen consisted of peripheral blood, obtained from a patient treated with photon-based radiotherapy. CDR3 sequence (DNA): TGTGCCAGTAGTATTCGGTCTAGCACAGATACGCAGTATTTT. Translating gives CASSIRSSTDTQYF.